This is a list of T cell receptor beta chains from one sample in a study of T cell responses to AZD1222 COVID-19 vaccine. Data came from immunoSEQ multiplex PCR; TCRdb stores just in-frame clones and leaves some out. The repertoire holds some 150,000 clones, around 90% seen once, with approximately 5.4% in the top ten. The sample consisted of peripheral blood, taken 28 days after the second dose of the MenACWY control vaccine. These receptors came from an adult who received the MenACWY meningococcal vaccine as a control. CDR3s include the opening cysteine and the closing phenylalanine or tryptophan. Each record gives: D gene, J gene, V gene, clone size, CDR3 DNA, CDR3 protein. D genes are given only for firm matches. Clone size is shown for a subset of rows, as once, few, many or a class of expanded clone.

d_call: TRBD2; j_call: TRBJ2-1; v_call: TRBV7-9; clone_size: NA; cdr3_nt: TGTGCCAGCAGCCAAACTAGCGGGTACAATGAGCAGTTCTTC; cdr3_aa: CASSQTSGYNEQFF
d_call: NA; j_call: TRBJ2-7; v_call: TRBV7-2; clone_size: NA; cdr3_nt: TGTGCCAGCAGCTCTCAGGGAAGCGAGCAGTACTTC; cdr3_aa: CASSSQGSEQYF
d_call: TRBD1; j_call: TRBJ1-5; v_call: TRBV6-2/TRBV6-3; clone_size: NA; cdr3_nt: TGTGCCAGCAGTAAACAGGGGGCAGGTCAGCCCCAGCATTTT; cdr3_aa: CASSKQGAGQPQHF
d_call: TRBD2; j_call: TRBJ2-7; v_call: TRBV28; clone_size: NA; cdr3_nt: TGTGCCAGCCGGACTAGCGGGAACCCTTACGAGCAGTACTTC; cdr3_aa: CASRTSGNPYEQYF
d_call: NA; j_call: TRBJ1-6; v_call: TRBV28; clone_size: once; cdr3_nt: TGTGCCAGCAGTTTCATGGCGGGGAATTCACCCCTCCACTTT; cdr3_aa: CASSFMAGNSPLHF
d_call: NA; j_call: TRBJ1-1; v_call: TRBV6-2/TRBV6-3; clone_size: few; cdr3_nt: TGTGCCAGCAGTTACGCGGACAGCGGGACTGAAGCTTTCTTT; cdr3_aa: CASSYADSGTEAFF
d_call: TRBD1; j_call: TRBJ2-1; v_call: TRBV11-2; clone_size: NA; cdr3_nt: TGTGCCAGCAGCGATCCGGGACAGGGGGCGGGTCAGTTCTTC; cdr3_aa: CASSDPGQGAGQFF
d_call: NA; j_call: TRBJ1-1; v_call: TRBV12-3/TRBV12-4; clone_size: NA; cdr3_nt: TGTGCCAGCAGTTTCATAGGAAACACTGAAGCTTTCTTT; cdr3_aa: CASSFIGNTEAFF
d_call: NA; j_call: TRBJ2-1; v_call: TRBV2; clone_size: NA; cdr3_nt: TGTGCCAGCAGGGGCCTGACTTGGAATGAGCAGTTCTTC; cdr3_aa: CASRGLTWNEQFF
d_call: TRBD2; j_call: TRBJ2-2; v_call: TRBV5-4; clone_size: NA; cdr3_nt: TGTGCCAGCTTACTAGCGGGAGGCTCCACCGGGGAGCTGTTTTTT; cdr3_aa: CASLLAGGSTGELFF
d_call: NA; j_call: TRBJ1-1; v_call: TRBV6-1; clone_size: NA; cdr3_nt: TGTGCCAGCAGTGAGGGGGACACCAAATTTAACACTGAAGCTTTCTTT; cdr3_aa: CASSEGDTKFNTEAFF
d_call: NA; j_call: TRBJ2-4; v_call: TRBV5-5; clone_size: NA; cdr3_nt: TGTGCCAGCAGCTTGGGGACCTCCAAAAACATTCAGTACTTC; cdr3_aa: CASSLGTSKNIQYF
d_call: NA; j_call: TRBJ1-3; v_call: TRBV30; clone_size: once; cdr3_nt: TGTGCCTGGAGTTGGGGCCGGGCAGAATCTCTCTCTGGAAACACCATATATTTT; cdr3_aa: CAWSWGRAESLSGNTIYF
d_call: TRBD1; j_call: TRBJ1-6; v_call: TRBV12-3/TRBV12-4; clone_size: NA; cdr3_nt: TGTGCCAGCAGCCGTACAGGGGCCAGGGCCCTCCACTTT; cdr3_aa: CASSRTGARALHF
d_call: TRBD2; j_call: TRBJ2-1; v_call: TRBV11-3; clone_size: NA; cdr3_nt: TGTGCCAGCAAGCGGCGGGAGGGAGGCGATGAGCAGTTCTTC; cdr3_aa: CASKRREGGDEQFF
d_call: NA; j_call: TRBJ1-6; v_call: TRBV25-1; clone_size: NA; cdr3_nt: TGTGCCACGGGGCCAGAAGTTAATTCACCCCTCCACTTT; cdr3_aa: CATGPEVNSPLHF
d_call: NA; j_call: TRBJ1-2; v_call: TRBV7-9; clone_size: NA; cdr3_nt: TGTGCCAGCAGCTCCCGCGACAGGTTGATCTCGTTGGACTATGGCTACACCTTC; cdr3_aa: CASSSRDRLISLDYGYTF
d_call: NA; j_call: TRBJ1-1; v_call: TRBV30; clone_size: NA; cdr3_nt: TGTGCCTGGAGCCAGGGGAGGGGCACTGAAGCTTTCTTT; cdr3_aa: CAWSQGRGTEAFF
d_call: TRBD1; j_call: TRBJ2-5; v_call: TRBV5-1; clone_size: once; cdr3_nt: TGCGCCAGCAGATCCCGGACAGGGAGACAAGAGACCCAGTACTTC; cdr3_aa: CASRSRTGRQETQYF
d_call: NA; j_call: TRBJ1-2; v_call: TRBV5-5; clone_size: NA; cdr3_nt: TGTGCCAGCAGCTTGGATCGCCTAGGCTACACCTTC; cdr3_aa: CASSLDRLGYTF
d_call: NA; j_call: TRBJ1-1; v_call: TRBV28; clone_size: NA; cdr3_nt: TGTGCCAGCAGTCCTAGTGGACGGACGGGGACTGAAGCTTTCTTT; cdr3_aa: CASSPSGRTGTEAFF
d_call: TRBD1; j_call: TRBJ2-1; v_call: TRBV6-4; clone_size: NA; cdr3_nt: TGTGCCAACACCGGGACAGGGCGATATGAGCAGTTCTTC; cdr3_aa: CANTGTGRYEQFF
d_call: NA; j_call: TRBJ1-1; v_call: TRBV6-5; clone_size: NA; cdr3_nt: TGTGCCAGCGGCCTTAGCAGGGGAGGCACTGAAGCTTTCTTT; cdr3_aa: CASGLSRGGTEAFF
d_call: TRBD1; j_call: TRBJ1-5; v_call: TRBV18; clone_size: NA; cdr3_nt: TGTGCCAGCTCGGCGACAGGGGCCTTAGAAGGCAATCAGCCCCAGCATTTT; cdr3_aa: CASSATGALEGNQPQHF
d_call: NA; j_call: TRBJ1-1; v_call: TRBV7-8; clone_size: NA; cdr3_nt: TGTGCCAGCAGCTTAGTTTGGGGTACCACTGAAGCTTTCTTT; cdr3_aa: CASSLVWGTTEAFF
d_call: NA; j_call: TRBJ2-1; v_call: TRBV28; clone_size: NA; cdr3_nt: TGTGCCAGCAGTAGACACTACAATGAGCAGTTCTTC; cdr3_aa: CASSRHYNEQFF
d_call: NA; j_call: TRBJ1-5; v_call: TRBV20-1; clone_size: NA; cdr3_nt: TGCAGTGCTAGTCCCAGCAATCAGCCCCAGCATTTT; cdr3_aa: CSASPSNQPQHF
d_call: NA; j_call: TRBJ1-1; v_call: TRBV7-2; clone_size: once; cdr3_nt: TGTGCCAGCAGCTTGTTGGGGGGTGACACTGAAGCTTTCTTT; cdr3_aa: CASSLLGGDTEAFF
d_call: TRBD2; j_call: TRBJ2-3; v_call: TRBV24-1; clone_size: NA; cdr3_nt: TGTGCCACCAGTGATTTAAACCGGGGGGGATACACAGATACGCAGTATTTT; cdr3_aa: CATSDLNRGGYTDTQYF
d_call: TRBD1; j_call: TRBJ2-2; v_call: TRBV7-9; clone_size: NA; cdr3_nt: TGTGCCAGCAGCCTACAGGGGGCGGGCACCGGGGAGCTGTTTTTT; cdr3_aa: CASSLQGAGTGELFF
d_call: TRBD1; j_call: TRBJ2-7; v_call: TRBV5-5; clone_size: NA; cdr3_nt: TGTGCCAGCAGCAGAACAGGGGTTGAGTACGAGCAGTACTTC; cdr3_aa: CASSRTGVEYEQYF
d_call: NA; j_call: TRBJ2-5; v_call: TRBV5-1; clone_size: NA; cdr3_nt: TGCGCCAGCAGCTTGCGCCAGCAAGAGACCCAGTACTTC; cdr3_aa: CASSLRQQETQYF
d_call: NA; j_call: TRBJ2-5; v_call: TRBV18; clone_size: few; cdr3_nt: TGTGCCAGCTCACCACTGCATGAACAGACCCAGTACTTC; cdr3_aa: CASSPLHEQTQYF